These T cell receptor beta chains were read from a single sample in a study of CD8 T cells in ankylosing spondylitis. MiXCR was run by TCRdb on the 5' RACE reads, yielding one entry per CDR3 protein. The sample yields about 540,000 distinct CDR3 sequences, roughly 13% seen once. The specimen was blood, either unsorted or a sorted T cell fraction (not recorded which). These TCRs come from a male donor with ankylosing spondylitis. Each CDR3 is given with its conserved first and last residue. A D gene is named only where the DNA matches it firmly. Some rows mark clone size as missing; the rest say once, few, many or name a class of expanded clone.

-	few	TRBV7-9	TRBJ1-6	CASSLGPGQSPLHF	TGTGCCAGCAGCTTAGGTCCAGGGCAATCACCCCTCCACTTT
TRBD1	-	TRBV10-3	TRBJ2-5	CAISESRTGGGETQYF	TGTGCCATCAGTGAGTCGAGGACAGGGGGCGGAGAGACCCAGTACTTC
TRBD2	-	TRBV4-2	TRBJ2-6	CASSHGGLVALGEANVLTF	TGTGCCAGCAGCCACGGGGGGTTGGTTGCCTTAGGCGAGGCCAACGTCCTGACTTTC
TRBD1	-	TRBV4-2	TRBJ1-1	CASSQDLTGFNTEAFF	TGTGCCAGCAGCCAAGACCTGACAGGGTTTAACACTGAAGCTTTCTTT
-	few	TRBV15	TRBJ1-1	CATSRGGSTEAFF	TGTGCCACCAGCAGAGGGGGGAGTACTGAAGCTTTCTTT
TRBD1	-	TRBV5-1	TRBJ1-1	CASAEGTVNTEAFF	TGCGCCAGCGCCGAAGGGACAGTGAACACTGAAGCTTTCTTT
-	-	TRBV11-2	TRBJ2-3	CASSLELQGFAQYF	TGTGCCAGCAGCTTAGAGCTCCAGGGGTTTGCGCAGTATTTT
TRBD2	few	TRBV18	TRBJ2-1	CASFSSGSRDEQFF	TGTGCCAGCTTTTCTAGCGGGAGTAGAGATGAGCAGTTCTTC
TRBD2	-	TRBV11-2	TRBJ2-1	CASRGTVRTSGREDNEQFF	TGTGCCAGCAGGGGGACAGTCCGGACTAGCGGGAGAGAAGACAATGAGCAGTTCTTC
-	many	TRBV12-5	TRBJ2-1	CASGLADVSEQFF	TGTGCTAGTGGTTTGGCTGACGTGTCGGAGCAGTTCTTC
-	few	TRBV20-1	TRBJ2-1	CSAKGNGGNEQFF	TGCAGTGCTAAGGGCAACGGGGGAAATGAGCAGTTCTTC
TRBD1	-	TRBV7-9	TRBJ1-4	CASSLQGAAEKLFF	TGTGCCAGCAGCCTCCAGGGGGCGGCTGAAAAACTGTTTTTT
TRBD1	-	TRBV10-1	TRBJ2-3	CASNDRGWTDTQYF	TGCGCCAGCAACGACAGGGGTTGGACAGATACGCAGTATTTT
-	few	TRBV12-3/TRBV12-4	TRBJ2-4	CASRPDGGNIQYF	TGTGCCAGCCGACCCGATGGGGGAAACATTCAGTACTTC
-	-	TRBV7-9	TRBJ1-4	CASSFRRTRDNEKLFF	TGTGCCAGCAGCTTTCGCCGAACCCGGGACAATGAAAAACTGTTTTTT
-	few	TRBV7-9	TRBJ1-1	CASSFRASMNTEAFF	TGTGCCAGCAGCTTTAGGGCGAGCATGAACACTGAAGCTTTCTTT
-	few	TRBV20-1	TRBJ2-2	CSARVYQGQNTGELFF	TGCAGTGCTAGAGTTTACCAGGGGCAAAACACCGGGGAGCTGTTTTTT
TRBD2	-	TRBV12-3/TRBV12-4	TRBJ2-3	CASSLVTSRPVTDTQYF	TGTGCCAGCAGTTTAGTGACTAGCCGCCCCGTCACAGATACGCAGTATTTT
-	few	TRBV21-1	TRBJ2-1	CASSNSGLSYNEQFF	TGTGCCAGCAGCAATAGCGGTCTCTCCTACAATGAGCAGTTCTTC
TRBD2	few	TRBV15	TRBJ2-1	CATSRGLAGTEGNEQFF	TGTGCCACCAGCAGAGGACTAGCGGGAACGGAAGGAAATGAGCAGTTCTTC